This T cell receptor beta chain was documented in a study of cytomegalovirus exposure and HLA in healthy donors. In the case of this clone: The antigen is not known.

Study-wide results and caveats: After further analysis at a later stage, 16,951 TCR beta sequences were associated with HLA alleles at 0.05 false discovery rate.

The PCR was carried out with 60 Vbeta primers and 13 Jbeta primers. TCRdb's copy holds only in-frame clones and misses some; the assay was immunoSEQ multiplex PCR. The table shows around 31,000 clones, with less than 70% occurring only once. The source is a male donor in good health and CMV-seropositive. Sequencing was done on a sample of PBMCs.

The CDR3 spells CASSPQGPGSEAFF. CDR3 in DNA: TGTGCCAGCTCACCTCAGGGGCCAGGGAGTGAAGCTTTCTTT. The rearrangement links TRBV18 to TRBJ1-1; a weak D match, TRBD1 (6 bases). Deletions cut 3 bases from V and 7 bases from J, with 15 bases between. This CDR3 spans 14 amino acids. Looked up from germline, CDR1 is KGHSH and CDR2 is LQKENI.